This is a list of T cell receptor beta chains from one sample in a study of early T cells in non-severe SARS-CoV-2 infection. One entry per CDR3 protein results from TCRdb running MiXCR on the 5' RACE reads. Of 75,000 to 80,000 distinct CDR3 sequences listed, 15% to 18% were seen once; the top ten hold 9.5% to 15%. The sample was whole blood. Receptors were obtained from an adult who was a healthcare worker with PCR-confirmed SARS-CoV-2 infection or an uninfected control (not recorded which). Both conserved end residues are part of each CDR3. A D gene is named only where the DNA matches it firmly. For some rows the clone size is stated as once, few or many, or as a class when expanded; others skip it.

V: TRBV20-1; D: -; size: many; J: TRBJ1-2; DNA: TGCAGTGCTAGAGTTTTAAACTATGGCTACACCTTC; CDR3: CSARVLNYGYTF
V: TRBV3-1; D: -; size: -; J: TRBJ1-4; DNA: TGTGCCAGCAGCCTTGGGGGAACAAGGGATGAAAAACTGTTTTTT; CDR3: CASSLGGTRDEKLFF
V: TRBV20-1; D: -; size: few; J: TRBJ2-5; DNA: TGCAGTGCCGCGTGGGGCGGAGAGACCCAGTACTTC; CDR3: CSAAWGGETQYF
V: TRBV4-1; D: -; size: many; J: TRBJ1-1; DNA: TGCGCCAGCAGCCACGCGGACAGATTGAACACTGAAGCTTTCTTT; CDR3: CASSHADRLNTEAFF
V: TRBV6-2/TRBV6-3; D: -; size: -; J: TRBJ2-1; DNA: TGTGCCAGCAGTTACAAGTTGTTTGAGCAGTTCTTC; CDR3: CASSYKLFEQFF
V: TRBV12-3/TRBV12-4; D: -; size: -; J: TRBJ2-7; DNA: TGTGCCAGCAGCTTTAGCCTCTCCTACGAGCAGTACTTC; CDR3: CASSFSLSYEQYF
V: TRBV11-2; D: TRBD2; size: few; J: TRBJ2-2; DNA: TGTGCCAGCAGCTTCGGGGGGAGGACCGGGGAGCTGTTTTTT; CDR3: CASSFGGRTGELFF
V: TRBV2; D: -; size: few; J: TRBJ2-3; DNA: TGTGCCAGCAGGGGAACCACAGATACGCAGTATTTT; CDR3: CASRGTTDTQYF
V: TRBV20-1; D: -; size: -; J: TRBJ2-3; DNA: TGCAGTGCCCCCGGGCCTATATTCACAGATACGCAGTATTTT; CDR3: CSAPGPIFTDTQYF
V: TRBV4-1; D: -; size: -; J: TRBJ2-7; DNA: TGCGCCAGCAGCCAGGGGGACGGCTCCTACGAGCAGTACTTC; CDR3: CASSQGDGSYEQYF
V: TRBV6-6; D: -; size: -; J: TRBJ2-5; DNA: TGTGCCAGCAGAAAGCTAGGAGGGCAAGAGACCCAGTACTTC; CDR3: CASRKLGGQETQYF
V: TRBV7-9; D: -; size: few; J: TRBJ1-6; DNA: TGTGCCAGCAGACCTTCCGACGAATACTATAATTCACCCCTCCACTTT; CDR3: CASRPSDEYYNSPLHF
V: TRBV5-6; D: -; size: -; J: TRBJ2-1; DNA: TGTGCCAGCAGCTTGGAGGGTTTCTACAATGAGCAGTTCTTC; CDR3: CASSLEGFYNEQFF
V: TRBV7-2; D: -; size: -; J: TRBJ2-3; DNA: TGTGCCAGCAGCCCGCGGCTTAGCACAGATACGCAGTATTTT; CDR3: CASSPRLSTDTQYF
V: TRBV12-3/TRBV12-4; D: TRBD1; size: few; J: TRBJ1-1; DNA: TGTGCCAGCAGTTTCACCAGGGGGTTGAACACTGAAGCTTTCTTT; CDR3: CASSFTRGLNTEAFF
V: TRBV5-1; D: -; size: many; J: TRBJ2-3; DNA: TGCGCCAGCAGCTTGGTGCCAGTAAGCACAGATACGCAGTATTTT; CDR3: CASSLVPVSTDTQYF
V: TRBV29-1; D: -; size: -; J: TRBJ2-3; DNA: TGCAGCGTTGAAGAGGCCTACCCCCGGGCGTCAGATACGCAGTATTTT; CDR3: CSVEEAYPRASDTQYF
V: TRBV6-5; D: -; size: -; J: TRBJ2-1; DNA: TGTGCCAGTGGCGCCGGGGCATCCTACAATGAGCAGTTCTTC; CDR3: CASGAGASYNEQFF
V: TRBV9; D: TRBD1; size: -; J: TRBJ2-6; DNA: TGTGCCAGCAGCGTGCCAAGGGACAGGAGCTCTGGGGCCAACGTCCTGACTTTC; CDR3: CASSVPRDRSSGANVLTF
V: TRBV28; D: -; size: -; J: TRBJ2-3; DNA: TGTGCCAGCAGGCACACCTTAGGAACAGATACGCAGTATTTT; CDR3: CASRHTLGTDTQYF
V: TRBV18; D: -; size: few; J: TRBJ1-6; DNA: TGTGCCAGCTCACGATCGTTGAATTCACCCCTCCACTTT; CDR3: CASSRSLNSPLHF
V: TRBV6-7; D: TRBD1; size: many; J: TRBJ2-7; DNA: TGTGCCAGCAAGGGGGCTGGCGAGCAGTACTTC; CDR3: CASKGAGEQYF